This paragraph covers one T cell receptor (beta chain) sequence. This sample was taken from a study of T cells in Graves' hyperthyroidism and ophthalmopathy. The CDR3 totals 17 residues. J lost 8 bases, V lost 4 bases, and 16 bases had no gene match. Looked up from germline, CDR1 is SEHNR and CDR2 is FQNEAQ (reference sequence). Absence of ophthalmopathy progression within 18 months defined stable Graves' hyperthyroidism. Diagnoses rested on clinical symptoms, serum thyroxine and TRAb, thyroid ultrasound and orbital computed tomography. What was amplified from RNA transcripts were TCR beta CDR3 regions. TCR CDR3 regions were first amplified by RT-PCR with HTBI primers. Using its own MiXCR run on the multiplex PCR reads, TCRdb lists one record per CDR3 protein. The data show about 740,000 distinct CDR3 sequences, 13% to 15% seen once.

The chain couples TRBV7-9 to TRBJ2-1; TRBD1 agrees at 8 bases. The sequenced material came from blood. The sequence was collected from a woman under 30 with Graves' hyperthyroidism. The CDR3 DNA follows: TGTGCCAGCAGCTGGAGCTCAAGGACAGGGCCGGGCGATGAGCAGTTCTTC. Its protein is CASSWSSRTGPGDEQFF.